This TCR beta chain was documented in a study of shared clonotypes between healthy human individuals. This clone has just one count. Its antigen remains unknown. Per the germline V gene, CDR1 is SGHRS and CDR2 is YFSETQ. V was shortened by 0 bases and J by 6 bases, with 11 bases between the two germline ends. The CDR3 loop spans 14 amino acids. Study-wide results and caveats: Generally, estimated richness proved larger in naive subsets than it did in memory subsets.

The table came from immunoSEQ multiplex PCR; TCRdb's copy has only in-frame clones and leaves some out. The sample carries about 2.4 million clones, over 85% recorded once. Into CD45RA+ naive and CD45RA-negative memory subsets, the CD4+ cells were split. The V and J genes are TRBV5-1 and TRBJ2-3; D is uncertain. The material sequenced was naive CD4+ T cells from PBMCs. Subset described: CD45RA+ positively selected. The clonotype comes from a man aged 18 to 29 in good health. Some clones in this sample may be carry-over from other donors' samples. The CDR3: CASSLDILGDTQYF. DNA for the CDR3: TGCGCCAGCAGCTTGGATATCTTGGGGGATACGCAGTATTTT.